This TCR beta chain was documented in a study of shared clonotypes between healthy human individuals. Study-level information: Aged 18 to 49, the donors were two women and a few men.

TCRdb's table, derived via immunoSEQ multiplex PCR, lists solely in-frame clones and lacks some. The sample comprises around 2.5 million clones, 93% of which are singletons, and around 0.37% rests with the top ten. Germline values: CDR1 MNHNS, CDR2 SASEGT. The V gene end was trimmed by 0 bases and the J gene end by 4 bases; junction bases not matched to a gene: 6. The CDR3 totals 17 residues. Study-level findings and limits: Clonotype sharing across several donors was observed for about 5.2% of naive CD4 clonotypes. It was only blood that was sampled, and tissue repertoires likely differ.

As concerns this clone: The target antigen is unknown.

The J gene is TRBJ2-6, the V gene TRBV6-1; 7 bases align to TRBD2. The TCR was taken from a young man in good health. Some clones in this sample may be carry-over from other donors' samples. The sample consisted of naive CD4+ T cells from PBMCs. Subset indicated: CD45RA+ positively selected. CDR3 nucleotides: TGTGCCAGCAGTGAAGCTACGGGGGGAACCGGGGCCAACGTCCTGACTTTC. Translated: CASSEATGGTGANVLTF.